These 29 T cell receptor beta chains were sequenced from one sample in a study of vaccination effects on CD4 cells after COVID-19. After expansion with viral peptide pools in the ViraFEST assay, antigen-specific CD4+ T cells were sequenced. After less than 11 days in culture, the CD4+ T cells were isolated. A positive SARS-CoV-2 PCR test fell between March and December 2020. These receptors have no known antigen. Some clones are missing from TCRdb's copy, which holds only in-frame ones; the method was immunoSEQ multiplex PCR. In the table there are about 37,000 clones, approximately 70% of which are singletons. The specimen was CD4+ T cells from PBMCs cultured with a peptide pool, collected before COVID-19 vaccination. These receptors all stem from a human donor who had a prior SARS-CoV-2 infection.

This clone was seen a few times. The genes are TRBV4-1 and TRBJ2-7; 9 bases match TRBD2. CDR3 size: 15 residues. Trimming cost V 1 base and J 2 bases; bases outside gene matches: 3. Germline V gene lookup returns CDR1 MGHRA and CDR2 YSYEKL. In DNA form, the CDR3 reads TGCGCCAGCAGCCAAGGACTAGCGGTTACCTACGAGCAGTACTTC. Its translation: CASSQGLAVTYEQYF.

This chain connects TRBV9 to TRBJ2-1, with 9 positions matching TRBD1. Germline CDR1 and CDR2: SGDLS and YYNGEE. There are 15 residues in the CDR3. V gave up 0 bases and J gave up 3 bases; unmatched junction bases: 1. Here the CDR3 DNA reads TGTGCCAGCAGCGTAGACAGGGGGCACTACAATGAGCAGTTCTTC. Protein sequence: CASSVDRGHYNEQFF. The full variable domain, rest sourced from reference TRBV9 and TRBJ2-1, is DSGVTQTPKHLITATGQRVTLRCSPRSGDLSVYWYQQSLDQGLQFLIQYYNGEERAKGNILERFSAQQFPDLHSELNLSSLELGDSALYFCASSVDRGHYNEQFFGPGTRLTVL.

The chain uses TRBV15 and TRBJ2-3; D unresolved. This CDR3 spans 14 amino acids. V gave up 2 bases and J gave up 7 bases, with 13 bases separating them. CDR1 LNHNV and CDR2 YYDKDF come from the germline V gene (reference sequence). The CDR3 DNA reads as TGTGCCACCAGCAGACCCCGAATAGGGAATACGCAGTATTTT. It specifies CATSRPRIGNTQYF.

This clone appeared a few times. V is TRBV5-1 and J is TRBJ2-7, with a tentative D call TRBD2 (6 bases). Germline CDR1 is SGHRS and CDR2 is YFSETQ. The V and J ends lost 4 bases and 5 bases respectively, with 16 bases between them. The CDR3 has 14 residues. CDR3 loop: CASSGAGFEDEQYF. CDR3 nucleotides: TGCGCCAGCAGCGGGGCGGGGTTCGAAGACGAGCAGTACTTC.

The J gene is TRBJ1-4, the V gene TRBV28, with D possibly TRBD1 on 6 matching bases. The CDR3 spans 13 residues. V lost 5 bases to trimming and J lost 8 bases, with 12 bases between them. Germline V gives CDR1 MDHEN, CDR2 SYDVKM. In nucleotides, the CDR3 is TGTGCCAGCAGTATACAGGGTTTGGAAAAACTGTTTTTT. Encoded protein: CASSIQGLEKLFF.

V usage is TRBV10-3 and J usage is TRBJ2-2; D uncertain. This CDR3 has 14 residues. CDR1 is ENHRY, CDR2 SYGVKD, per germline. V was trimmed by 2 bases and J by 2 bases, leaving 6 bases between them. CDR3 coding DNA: TGTGCCATCAGTGAGACTTACAACACCGGGGAGCTGTTTTTT. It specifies CAISETYNTGELFF.

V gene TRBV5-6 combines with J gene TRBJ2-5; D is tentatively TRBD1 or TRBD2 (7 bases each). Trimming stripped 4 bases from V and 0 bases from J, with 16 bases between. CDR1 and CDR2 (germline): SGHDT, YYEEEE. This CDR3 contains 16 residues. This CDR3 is CASSPAGQQYQETQYF. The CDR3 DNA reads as TGTGCCAGCAGCCCAGCGGGACAGCAGTACCAAGAGACCCAGTACTTC. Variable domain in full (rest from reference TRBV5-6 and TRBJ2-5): DAGVTQSPTHLIKTRGQQVTLRCSPKSGHDTVSWYQQALGQGPQFIFQYYEEEERQRGNFPDRFSGHQFPNYSSELNVNALLLGDSALYLCASSPAGQQYQETQYFGPGTRLLVL.

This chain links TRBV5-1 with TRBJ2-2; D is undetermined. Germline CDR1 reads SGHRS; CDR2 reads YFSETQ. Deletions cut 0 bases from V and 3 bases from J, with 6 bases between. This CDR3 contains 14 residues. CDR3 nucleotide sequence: TGCGCCAGCAGCTTGGTTGAACACACCGGGGAGCTGTTTTTT. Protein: CASSLVEHTGELFF.

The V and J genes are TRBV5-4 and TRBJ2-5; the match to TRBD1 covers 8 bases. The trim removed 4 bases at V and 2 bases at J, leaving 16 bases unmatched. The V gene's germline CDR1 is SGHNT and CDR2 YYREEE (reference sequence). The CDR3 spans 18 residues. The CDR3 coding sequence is TGTGCCAGCAGCCTGGGCGTGGACAGGGCGGAGGGGCAAGAGACCCAGTACTTC. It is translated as CASSLGVDRAEGQETQYF.

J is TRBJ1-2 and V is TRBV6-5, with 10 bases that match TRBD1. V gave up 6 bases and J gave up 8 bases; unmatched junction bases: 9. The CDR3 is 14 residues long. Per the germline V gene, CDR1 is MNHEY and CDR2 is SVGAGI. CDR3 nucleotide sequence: TGTGCCAGCAGCCCACAAAAGACAGGGGGCGGCTACACCTTC. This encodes CASSPQKTGGGYTF.

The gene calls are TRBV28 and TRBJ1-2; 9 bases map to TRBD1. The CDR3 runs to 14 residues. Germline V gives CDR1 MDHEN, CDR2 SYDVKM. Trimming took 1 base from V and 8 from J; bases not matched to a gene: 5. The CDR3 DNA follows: TGTGCCAGCAGTTTATTGGACAGGGGAGGGGGCTACACCTTC. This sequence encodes CASSLLDRGGGYTF.

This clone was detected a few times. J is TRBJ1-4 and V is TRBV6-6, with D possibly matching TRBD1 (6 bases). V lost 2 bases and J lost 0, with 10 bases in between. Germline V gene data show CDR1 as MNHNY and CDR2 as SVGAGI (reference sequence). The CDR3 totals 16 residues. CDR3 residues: CASSYGRTATNEKLFF. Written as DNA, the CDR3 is TGTGCCAGCAGTTACGGTCGGACAGCAACTAATGAAAAACTGTTTTTT.

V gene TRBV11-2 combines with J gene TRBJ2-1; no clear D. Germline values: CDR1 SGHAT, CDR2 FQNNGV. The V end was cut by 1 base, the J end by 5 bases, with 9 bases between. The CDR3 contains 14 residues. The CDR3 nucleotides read TGTGCCAGCAGCTTAGCGGGTAACGACAATGAGCAGTTCTTC. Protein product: CASSLAGNDNEQFF.

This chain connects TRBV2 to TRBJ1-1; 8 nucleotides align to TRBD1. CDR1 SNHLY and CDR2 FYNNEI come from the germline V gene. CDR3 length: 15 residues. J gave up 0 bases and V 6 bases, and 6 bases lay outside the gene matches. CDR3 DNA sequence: TGTGCCAGCAGACGACAACAGGGGGTGAACACTGAAGCTTTCTTT. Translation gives CASRRQQGVNTEAFF.

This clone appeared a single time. The CDR3 coding sequence is TGTGCCAGCAGCTTTCTAGCGGGAGTTGTAAATGAGCAGTTCTTC. Translating gives CASSFLAGVVNEQFF. This chain links TRBV7-9 with TRBJ2-1; TRBD2 matches 10 bases. CDR1 and CDR2 (germline): SEHNR, FQNEAQ (reference sequence). The trim removed 3 bases at V and 7 bases at J, leaving 6 bases unmatched. The CDR3 runs 15 residues.

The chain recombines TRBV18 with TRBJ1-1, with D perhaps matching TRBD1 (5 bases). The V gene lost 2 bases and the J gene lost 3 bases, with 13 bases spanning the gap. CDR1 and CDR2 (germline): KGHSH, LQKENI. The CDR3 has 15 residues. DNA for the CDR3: TGTGCCAGCTCACCATTTTCGGGAGGGGACACTGAAGCTTTCTTT. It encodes CASSPFSGGDTEAFF.

The chain's CDR3 is CASSLLRNTIYF. The CDR3 DNA follows: TGTGCCAGCAGTTTGCTGCGTAACACCATATATTTT. This chain links TRBV12-3 or TRBV12-4 with TRBJ1-3; D gene uncertain. The CDR3 sequence is 12 residues long. V shed 3 bases and J shed 7 bases, with 7 bases lying between them.

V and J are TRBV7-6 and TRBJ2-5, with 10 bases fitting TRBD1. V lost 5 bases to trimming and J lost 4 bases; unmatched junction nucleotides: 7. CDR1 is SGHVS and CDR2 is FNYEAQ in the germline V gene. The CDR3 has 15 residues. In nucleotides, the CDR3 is TGTGCCAGCAGCCCCTGGACAGGGGGTGGAGAGACCCAGTACTTC. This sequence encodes CASSPWTGGGETQYF.

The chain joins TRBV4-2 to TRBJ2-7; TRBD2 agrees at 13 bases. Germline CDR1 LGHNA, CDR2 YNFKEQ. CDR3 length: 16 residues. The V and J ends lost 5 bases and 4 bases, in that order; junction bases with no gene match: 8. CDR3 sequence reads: CASSYTSGRAGYEQYF. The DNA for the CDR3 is TGTGCCAGCAGCTACACTAGCGGGAGGGCGGGGTACGAGCAGTACTTC.

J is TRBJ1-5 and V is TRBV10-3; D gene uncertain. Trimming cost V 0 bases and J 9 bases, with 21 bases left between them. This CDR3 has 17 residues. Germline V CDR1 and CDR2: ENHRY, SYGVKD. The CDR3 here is CAISESNNRGFEGPQHF. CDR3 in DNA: TGTGCCATCAGTGAGTCGAATAACAGAGGGTTTGAAGGGCCCCAGCATTTT.

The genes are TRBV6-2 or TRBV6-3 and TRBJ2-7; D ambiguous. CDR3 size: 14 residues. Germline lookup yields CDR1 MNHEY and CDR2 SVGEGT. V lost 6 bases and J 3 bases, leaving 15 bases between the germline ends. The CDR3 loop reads CASSNYWGFYEQYF. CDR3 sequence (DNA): TGTGCCAGCAGCAACTACTGGGGATTCTACGAGCAGTACTTC.

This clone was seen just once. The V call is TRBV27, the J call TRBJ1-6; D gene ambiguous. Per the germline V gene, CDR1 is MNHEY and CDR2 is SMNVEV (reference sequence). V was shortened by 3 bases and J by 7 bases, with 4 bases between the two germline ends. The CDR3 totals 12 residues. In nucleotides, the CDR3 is TGTGCCAGCAGTTTGATCAATTCACCCCTCCACTTT. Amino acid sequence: CASSLINSPLHF.

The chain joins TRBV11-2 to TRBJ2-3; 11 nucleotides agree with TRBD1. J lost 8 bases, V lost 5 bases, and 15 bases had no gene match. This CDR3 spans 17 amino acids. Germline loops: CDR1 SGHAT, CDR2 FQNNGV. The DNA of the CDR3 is TGTGCCAGCAGCCCACACCAGGGACAGGGGGGATTGGGTACGCAGTATTTT. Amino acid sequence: CASSPHQGQGGLGTQYF.

CDR3 in amino acids: CASRDYRGQETQYF. The CDR3 DNA is TGTGCCAGCAGAGACTACAGGGGCCAAGAGACCCAGTACTTC. This rearrangement joins TRBV6-5 to TRBJ2-5; 7 bases fit TRBD1. Looked up from germline, CDR1 is MNHEY and CDR2 is SVGAGI. The CDR3 is 14 amino acids. Trimming removed 6 bases from V and 1 base from J; junction bases left unmatched: 5.

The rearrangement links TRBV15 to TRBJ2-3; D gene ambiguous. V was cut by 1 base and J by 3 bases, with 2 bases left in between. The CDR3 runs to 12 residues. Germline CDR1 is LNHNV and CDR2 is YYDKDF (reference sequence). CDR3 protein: CATSRGTDTQYF. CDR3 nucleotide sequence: TGTGCCACCAGCAGAGGGACAGATACGCAGTATTTT.

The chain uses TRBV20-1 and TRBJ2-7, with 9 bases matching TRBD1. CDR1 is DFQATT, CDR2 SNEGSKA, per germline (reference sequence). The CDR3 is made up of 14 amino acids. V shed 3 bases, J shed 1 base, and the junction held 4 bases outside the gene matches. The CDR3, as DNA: TGCAGTGCTAGTAGGGGACAGGGATCCTACGAGCAGTACTTC. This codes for CSASRGQGSYEQYF.

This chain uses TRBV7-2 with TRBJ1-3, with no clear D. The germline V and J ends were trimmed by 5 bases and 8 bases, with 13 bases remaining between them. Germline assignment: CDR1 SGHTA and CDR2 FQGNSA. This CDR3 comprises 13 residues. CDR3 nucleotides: TGTGCCAGCAGCCGCAACCGGGCGGACACCATATATTTT. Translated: CASSRNRADTIYF. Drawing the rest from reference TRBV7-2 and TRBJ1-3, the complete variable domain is GAGVSQSPSNKVTEKGKDVELRCDPISGHTALYWYRQSLGQGLEFLIYFQGNSAPDKSGLPSDRFSAERTGGSVSTLTIQRTQQEDSAVYLCASSRNRADTIYFGEGSWLTVV.

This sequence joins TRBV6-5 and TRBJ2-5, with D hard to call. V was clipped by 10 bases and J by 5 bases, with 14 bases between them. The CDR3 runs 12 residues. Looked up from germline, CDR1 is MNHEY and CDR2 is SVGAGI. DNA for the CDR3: TGTGCCATCCAGAGCTTGGGGGAGACCCAGTACTTC. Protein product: CAIQSLGETQYF.

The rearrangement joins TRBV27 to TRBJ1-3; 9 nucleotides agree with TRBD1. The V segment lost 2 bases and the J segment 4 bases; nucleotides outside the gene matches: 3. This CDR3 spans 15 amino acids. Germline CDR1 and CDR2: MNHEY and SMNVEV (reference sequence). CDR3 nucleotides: TGTGCCAGCAGTTTAAAAACAGGGGGCGGAAACACCATATATTTT. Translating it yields CASSLKTGGGNTIYF.